The present entry profiles one TCR beta chain with its context. Its antigen is unknown. The data were taken from a study of T cell repertoires in cytomegalovirus infection. Study-level information: From public TCR beta signatures came an indication of both CMV infection and matching HLA type.

Study results and limitations: The ex vivo response was dominated by HLA-C-restricted CMV-specific TCR beta clonotypes. Summed frequency of shared TCR beta families picked out CMV carriers who also had the relevant HLA.

V lost 0 bases and J lost 4; bases outside the gene matches: 10. Germline CDR1 is SQVTM and CDR2 is ANQGSEA. The CDR3 loop spans 16 amino acids. TCRdb called the reads again in MiXCR, with one record for every CDR3 protein. The sample has about 680,000 distinct CDR3 sequences; 24% are singletons. The rearrangement joins TRBV29-1 to TRBJ2-5; 8 bases are a match to TRBD2. This clonotype was obtained from a human donor in good health (CMV status not recorded). Some clones in this sample may be carry-over from other donors' samples. What was sequenced was CD8+ T cells from PBMCs. The CDR3, as DNA: TGCAGCGTTGAAGAATTCAATACGGGGGGGAGAGAGACCCAGTACTTC. Translating it yields CSVEEFNTGGRETQYF. Combining the CDR3 with reference TRBV29-1 and TRBJ2-5 gives the whole variable domain SAVISQKPSRDICQRGTSLTIQCQVDSQVTMMFWYRQQPGQSLTLIATANQGSEATYESGFVIDKFPISRPNLTFSTLTVSNMSPEDSSIYLCSVEEFNTGGRETQYFGPGTRLLVL.